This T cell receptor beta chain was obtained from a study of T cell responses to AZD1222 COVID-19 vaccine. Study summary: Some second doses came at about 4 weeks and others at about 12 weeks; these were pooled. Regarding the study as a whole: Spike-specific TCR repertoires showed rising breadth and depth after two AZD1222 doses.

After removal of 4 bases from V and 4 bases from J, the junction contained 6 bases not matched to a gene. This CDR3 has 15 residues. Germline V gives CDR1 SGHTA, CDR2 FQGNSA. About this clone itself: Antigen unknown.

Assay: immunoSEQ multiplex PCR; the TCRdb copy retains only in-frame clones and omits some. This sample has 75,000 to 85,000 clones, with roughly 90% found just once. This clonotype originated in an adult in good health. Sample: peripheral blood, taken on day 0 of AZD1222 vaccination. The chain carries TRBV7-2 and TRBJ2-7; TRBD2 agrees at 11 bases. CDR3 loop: CASSSPTSGEYEQYF. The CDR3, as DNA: TGTGCCAGCAGCTCGCCGACTAGCGGGGAGTACGAGCAGTACTTC.